Sequencing of this T cell receptor (beta chain) was carried out in a study of a mutant IDH1 vaccine in newly diagnosed glioma. Time point reported: week 11, during vaccination. All doses held 300 ug of mutant IDH1 20-mer peptide, with topical imiquimod. V gave up 3 bases and J gave up 3 bases, with 21 bases separating them. Germline CDR1 is SGDLS and CDR2 is YYNGEE. The CDR3 contains 17 residues. The protocol was immunoSEQ multiplex PCR, while the TCRdb copy is restricted to in-frame clones and leaves out a portion. This table has tens of thousands of clones, 79% appearing once. On this clone: The antigen is undetermined.

This TCR came from a man in his forties or fifties with glioma. The specimen comprised PBMCs, sampled from a glioma patient whose treatment included an IDH1 peptide vaccine. The V gene is TRBV9, the J gene TRBJ1-2, with D perhaps TRBD1 (5 bases). DNA of the CDR3: TGTGCCAGCAGCGCCCGGGCCGTGCAAAGGGGCTACTATGGCTACACCTTC. Translating it yields CASSARAVQRGYYGYTF.